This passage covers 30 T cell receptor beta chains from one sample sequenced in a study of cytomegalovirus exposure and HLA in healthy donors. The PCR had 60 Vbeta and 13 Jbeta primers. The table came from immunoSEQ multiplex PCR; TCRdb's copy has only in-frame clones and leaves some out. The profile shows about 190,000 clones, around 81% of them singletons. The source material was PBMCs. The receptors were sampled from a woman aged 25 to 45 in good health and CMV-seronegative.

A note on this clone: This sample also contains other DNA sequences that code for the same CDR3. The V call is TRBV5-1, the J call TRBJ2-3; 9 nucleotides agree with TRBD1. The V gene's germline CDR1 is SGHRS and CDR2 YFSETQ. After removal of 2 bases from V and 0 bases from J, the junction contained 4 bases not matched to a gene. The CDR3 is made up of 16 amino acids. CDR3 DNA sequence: TGCGCCAGCAGCTTAACAGGGGGCGCGAGCACAGATACGCAGTATTTT. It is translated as CASSLTGGASTDTQYF.

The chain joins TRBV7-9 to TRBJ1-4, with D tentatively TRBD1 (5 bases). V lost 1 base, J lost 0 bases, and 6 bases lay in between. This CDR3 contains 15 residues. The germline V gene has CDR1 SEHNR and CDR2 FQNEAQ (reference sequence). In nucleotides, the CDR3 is TGTGCCAGCAGCTTAGGGACAACAACTAATGAAAAACTGTTTTTT. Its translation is CASSLGTTTNEKLFF.

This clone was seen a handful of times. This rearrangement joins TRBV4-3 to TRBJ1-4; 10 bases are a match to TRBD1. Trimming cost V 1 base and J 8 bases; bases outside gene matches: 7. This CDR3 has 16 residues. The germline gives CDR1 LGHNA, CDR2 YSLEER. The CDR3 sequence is CASSQGSGQGDEKLFF. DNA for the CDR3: TGCGCCAGCAGCCAAGGTTCCGGACAGGGGGACGAAAAACTGTTTTTT.

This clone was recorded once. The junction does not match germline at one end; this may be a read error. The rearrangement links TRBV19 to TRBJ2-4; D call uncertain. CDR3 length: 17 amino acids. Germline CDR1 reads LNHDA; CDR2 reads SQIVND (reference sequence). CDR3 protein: CASSIASYGAAKNSQYF. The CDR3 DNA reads TGTGCCAGTAGTATAGCTTCCTACGGCGCAGCCAAAAACAGTCAGTACTTC.

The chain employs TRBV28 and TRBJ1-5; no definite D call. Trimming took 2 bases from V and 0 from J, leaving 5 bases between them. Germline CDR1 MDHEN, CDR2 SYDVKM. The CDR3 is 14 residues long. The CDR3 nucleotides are TGTGCCAGCAGTTTAAAATATAGCAATCAGCCCCAGCATTTT. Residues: CASSLKYSNQPQHF.

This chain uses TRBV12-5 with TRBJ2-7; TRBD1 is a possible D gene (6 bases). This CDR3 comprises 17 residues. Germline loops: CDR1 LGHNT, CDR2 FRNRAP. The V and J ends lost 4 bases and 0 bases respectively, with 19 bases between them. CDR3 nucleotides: TGTGCTAGTGGTTCGAACGGAACAGGGCAGAGCTCCTACGAGCAGTACTTC. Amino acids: CASGSNGTGQSSYEQYF.

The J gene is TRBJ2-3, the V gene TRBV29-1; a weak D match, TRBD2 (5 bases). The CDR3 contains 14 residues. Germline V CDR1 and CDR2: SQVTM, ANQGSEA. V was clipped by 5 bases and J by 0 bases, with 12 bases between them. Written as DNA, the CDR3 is TGCAGCGTTACAACCGGGGAAAGCACAGATACGCAGTATTTT. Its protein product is CSVTTGESTDTQYF.

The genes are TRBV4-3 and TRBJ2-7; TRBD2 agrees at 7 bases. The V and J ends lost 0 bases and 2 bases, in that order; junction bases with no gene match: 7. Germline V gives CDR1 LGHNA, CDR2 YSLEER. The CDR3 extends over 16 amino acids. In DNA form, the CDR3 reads TGCGCCAGCAGCCAAGATGCCCTAGCGGATACCTACGAGCAGTACTTC. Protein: CASSQDALADTYEQYF.

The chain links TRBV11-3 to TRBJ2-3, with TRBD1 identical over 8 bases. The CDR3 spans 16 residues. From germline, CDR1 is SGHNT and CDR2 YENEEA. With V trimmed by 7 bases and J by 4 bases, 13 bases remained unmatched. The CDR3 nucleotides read TGTGCCAGCACCCGGGGCGCAGGGGGCGCCCCAGATACGCAGTATTTT. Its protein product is CASTRGAGGAPDTQYF.

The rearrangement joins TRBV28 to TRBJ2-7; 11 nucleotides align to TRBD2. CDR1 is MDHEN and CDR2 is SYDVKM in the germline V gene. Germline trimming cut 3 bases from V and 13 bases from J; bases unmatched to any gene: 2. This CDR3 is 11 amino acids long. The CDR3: CASSLTSGIYF. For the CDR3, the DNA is TGTGCCAGCAGTTTGACTAGCGGGATTTACTTC.

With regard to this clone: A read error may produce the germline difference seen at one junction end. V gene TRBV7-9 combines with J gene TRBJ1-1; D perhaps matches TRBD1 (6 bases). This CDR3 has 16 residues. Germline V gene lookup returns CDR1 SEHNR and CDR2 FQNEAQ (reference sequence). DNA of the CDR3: TGTTCCAGCAGCTTAGGCCGGGGCAGGGGATACACTGAAGCTTTCTTT. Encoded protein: CSSSLGRGRGYTEAFF. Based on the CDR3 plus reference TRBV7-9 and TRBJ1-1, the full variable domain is DTGVSQNPRHKITKRGQNVTFRCDPISEHNRLYWYRQTLGQGPEFLTYFQNEAQLEKSRLLSDRFSAERPKGSFSTLEIQRTEQGDSAMYLCSSSLGRGRGYTEAFFGQGTRLTVV.

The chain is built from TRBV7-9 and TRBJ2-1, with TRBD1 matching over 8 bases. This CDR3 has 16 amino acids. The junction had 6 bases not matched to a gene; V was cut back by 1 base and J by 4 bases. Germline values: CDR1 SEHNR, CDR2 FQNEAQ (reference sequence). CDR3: CASSLDQGAYYNEQFF. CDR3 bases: TGTGCCAGCAGCTTAGATCAGGGGGCTTATTACAATGAGCAGTTCTTC. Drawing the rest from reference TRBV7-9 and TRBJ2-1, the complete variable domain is DTGVSQNPRHKITKRGQNVTFRCDPISEHNRLYWYRQTLGQGPEFLTYFQNEAQLEKSRLLSDRFSAERPKGSFSTLEIQRTEQGDSAMYLCASSLDQGAYYNEQFFGPGTRLTVL.

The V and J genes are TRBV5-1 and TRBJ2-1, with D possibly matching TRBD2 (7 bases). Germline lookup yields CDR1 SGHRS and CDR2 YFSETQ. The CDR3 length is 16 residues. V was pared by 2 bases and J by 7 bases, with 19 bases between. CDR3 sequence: CASSLSGAGVLNEQFF. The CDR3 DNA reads TGCGCCAGCAGCTTATCGGGGGCGGGAGTGTTGAATGAGCAGTTCTTC.

CDR3 protein: CASSSQGNYQPQHF. The CDR3 bases are TGTGCCAGCAGTTCACAGGGGAACTATCAGCCCCAGCATTTT. The chain has TRBV27 and TRBJ1-5, with 7 bases lining up with TRBD1. V was pared by 4 bases and J by 5 bases, with 5 bases of the junction left unmatched. This CDR3 is 14 amino acids long. Germline V CDR1 and CDR2: MNHEY, SMNVEV (reference sequence).

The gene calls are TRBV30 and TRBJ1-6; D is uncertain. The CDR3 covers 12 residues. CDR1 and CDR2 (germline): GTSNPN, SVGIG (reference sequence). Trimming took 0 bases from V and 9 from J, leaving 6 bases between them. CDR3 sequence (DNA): TGTGCCTGGAGTGTACTTCCTTCACCCCTCCACTTT. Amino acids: CAWSVLPSPLHF. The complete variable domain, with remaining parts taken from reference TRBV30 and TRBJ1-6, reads SQTIHQWPATLVQPVGSPLSLECTVEGTSNPNLYWYRQAAGRGLQLLFYSVGIGQISSEVPQNLSASRPQDRQFILSSKKLLLSDSGFYLCAWSVLPSPLHFGNGTRLTVT.

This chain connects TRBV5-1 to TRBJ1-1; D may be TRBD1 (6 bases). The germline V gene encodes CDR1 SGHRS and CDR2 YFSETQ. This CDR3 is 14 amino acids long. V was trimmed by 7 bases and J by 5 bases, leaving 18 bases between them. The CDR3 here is CASASIQGRTEAFF. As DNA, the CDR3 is TGCGCCAGCGCTTCGATACAGGGTCGAACTGAAGCTTTCTTT.

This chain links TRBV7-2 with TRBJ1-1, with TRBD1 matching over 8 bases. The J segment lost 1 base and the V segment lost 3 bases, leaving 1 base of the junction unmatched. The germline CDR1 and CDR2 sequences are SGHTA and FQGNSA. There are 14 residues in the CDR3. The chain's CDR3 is CASSFGQGNTEAFF. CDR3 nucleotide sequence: TGTGCCAGCAGCTTTGGACAGGGGAACACTGAAGCTTTCTTT.

This CDR3 is CASSPGQGLYNEQFF. CDR3 sequence (DNA): TGTGCCAGCAGCCCCGGACAGGGCCTGTACAATGAGCAGTTCTTC. The chain joins TRBV5-4 to TRBJ2-1, with 8 bases matching TRBD1. Germline values: CDR1 SGHNT, CDR2 YYREEE (reference sequence). Losses at the gene ends were 4 bases for V and 4 bases for J; bases not matched to a gene: 7. This CDR3 has 15 amino acids.

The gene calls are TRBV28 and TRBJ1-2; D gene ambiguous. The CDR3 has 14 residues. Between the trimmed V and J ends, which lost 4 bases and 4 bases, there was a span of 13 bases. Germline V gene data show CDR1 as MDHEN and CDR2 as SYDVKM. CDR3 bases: TGTGCCAGCAGTTCGGAAACCGGAGTCTATGGCTACACCTTC. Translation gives CASSSETGVYGYTF.

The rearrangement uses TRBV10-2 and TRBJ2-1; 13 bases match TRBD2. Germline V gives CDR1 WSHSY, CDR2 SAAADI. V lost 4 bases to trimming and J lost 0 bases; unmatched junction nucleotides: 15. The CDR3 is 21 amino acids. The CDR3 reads CASSGPPGLAGRNPSYNEQFF. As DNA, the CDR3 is TGCGCCAGCAGTGGACCCCCGGGACTAGCGGGGAGGAATCCCTCCTACAATGAGCAGTTCTTC.

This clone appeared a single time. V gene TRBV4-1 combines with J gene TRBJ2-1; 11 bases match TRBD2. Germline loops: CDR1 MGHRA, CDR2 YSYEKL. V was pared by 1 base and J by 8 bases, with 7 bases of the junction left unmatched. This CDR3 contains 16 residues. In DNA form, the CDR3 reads TGCGCCAGCAGCCAAGTTATACTAGCGGGAGACCATGAGCAGTTCTTC. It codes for CASSQVILAGDHEQFF.

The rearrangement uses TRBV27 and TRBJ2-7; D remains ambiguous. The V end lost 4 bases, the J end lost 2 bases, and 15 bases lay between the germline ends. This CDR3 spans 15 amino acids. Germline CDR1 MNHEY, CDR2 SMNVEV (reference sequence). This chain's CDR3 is CASSSQTRPTYEQYF. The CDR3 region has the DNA TGTGCCAGCAGTTCCCAGACTCGCCCTACCTACGAGCAGTACTTC.

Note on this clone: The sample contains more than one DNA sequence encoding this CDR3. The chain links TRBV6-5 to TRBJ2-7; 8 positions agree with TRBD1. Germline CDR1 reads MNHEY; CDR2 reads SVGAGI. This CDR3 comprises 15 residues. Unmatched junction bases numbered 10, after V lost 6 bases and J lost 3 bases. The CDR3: CASRLKGTGGYEQYF. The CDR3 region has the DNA TGTGCCAGCAGGCTCAAGGGGACAGGTGGCTACGAGCAGTACTTC.

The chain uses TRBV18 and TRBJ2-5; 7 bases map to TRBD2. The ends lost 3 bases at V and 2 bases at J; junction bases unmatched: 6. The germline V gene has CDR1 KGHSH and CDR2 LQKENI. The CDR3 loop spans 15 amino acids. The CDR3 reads CASSPGNSGQETQYF. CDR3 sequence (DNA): TGTGCCAGCTCACCGGGAAATAGCGGGCAAGAGACCCAGTACTTC. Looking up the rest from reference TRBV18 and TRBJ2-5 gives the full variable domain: NAGVMQNPRHLVRRRGQEARLRCSPMKGHSHVYWYRQLPEEGLKFMVYLQKENIIDESGMPKERFSAEFPKEGPSILRIQQVVRGDSAAYFCASSPGNSGQETQYFGPGTRLLVL.

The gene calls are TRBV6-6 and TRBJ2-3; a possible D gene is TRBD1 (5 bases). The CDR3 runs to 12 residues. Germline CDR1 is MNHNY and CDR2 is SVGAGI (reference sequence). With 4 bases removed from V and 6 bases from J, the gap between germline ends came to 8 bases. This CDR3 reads CASSSAGDTQYF. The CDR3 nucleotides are TGTGCCAGCAGTTCGGCAGGGGATACGCAGTATTTT.

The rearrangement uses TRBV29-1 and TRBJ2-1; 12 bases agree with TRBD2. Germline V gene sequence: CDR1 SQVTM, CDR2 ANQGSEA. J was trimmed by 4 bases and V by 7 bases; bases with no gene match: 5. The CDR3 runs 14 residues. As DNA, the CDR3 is TGCAGCGGTAGCGGGACTAGCGGGTACAATGAGCAGTTCTTC. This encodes CSGSGTSGYNEQFF.

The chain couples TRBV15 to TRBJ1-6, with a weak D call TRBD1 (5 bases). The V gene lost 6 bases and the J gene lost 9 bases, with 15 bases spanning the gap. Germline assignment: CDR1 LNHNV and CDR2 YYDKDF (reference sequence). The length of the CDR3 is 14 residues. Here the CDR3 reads CATSRGGTGSPLHF. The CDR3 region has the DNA TGTGCCACCAGTAGGGGAGGGACCGGTTCACCCCTCCACTTT.

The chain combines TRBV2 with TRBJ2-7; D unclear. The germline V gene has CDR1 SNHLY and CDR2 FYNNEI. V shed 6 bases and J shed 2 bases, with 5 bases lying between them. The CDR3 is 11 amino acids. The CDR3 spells CASRGPYEQYF. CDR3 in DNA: TGTGCCAGCAGGGGCCCCTACGAGCAGTACTTC.

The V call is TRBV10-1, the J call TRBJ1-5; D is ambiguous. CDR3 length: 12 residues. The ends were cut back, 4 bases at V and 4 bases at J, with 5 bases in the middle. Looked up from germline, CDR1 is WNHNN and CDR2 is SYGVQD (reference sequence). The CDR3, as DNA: TGCGCCAGCAGTGCAGGAAATCAGCCCCAGCATTTT. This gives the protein CASSAGNQPQHF.

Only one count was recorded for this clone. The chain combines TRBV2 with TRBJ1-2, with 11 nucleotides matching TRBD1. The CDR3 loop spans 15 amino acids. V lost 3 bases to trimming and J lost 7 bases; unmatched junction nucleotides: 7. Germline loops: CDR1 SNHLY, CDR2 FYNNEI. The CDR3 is CASSDGQGALGGYTF. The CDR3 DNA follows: TGTGCCAGCAGTGACGGACAGGGGGCTCTGGGTGGCTACACCTTC.